These T cell receptor beta chains were read from a single sample in a study of cytomegalovirus exposure and HLA in healthy donors. The method was immunoSEQ multiplex PCR; TCRdb's version includes in-frame clones alone and lacks a portion of them. The sample holds under 200,000 clones, around 77% seen once. The source material was PBMCs. The receptors stem from a man aged 45-65 years in good health and CMV-seropositive. Each CDR3 is given with its conserved first and last residue. The D gene is left open where the match is weak. A clone size is listed for some rows: how often the clone was seen (once, few, many), or a class if it is expanded.

clone size: NA; V gene: TRBV4-3; CDR3 length: 16; J gene: TRBJ1-2; D gene: NA; CDR3 DNA: TGCGCCAGCAGCCAGGGGGTAGGGGGGGAGGGTGGCGGCTACACCTTC; CDR3 protein: CASSQGVGGEGGGYTF
clone size: NA; V gene: TRBV7-2; CDR3 length: 16; J gene: TRBJ2-2; D gene: TRBD2; CDR3 DNA: TGTGCCAGCAGCCGCCCTAGCGGTCGTCCGACCGGGGAGCTATTTTTT; CDR3 protein: CASSRPSGRPTGELFF
clone size: NA; V gene: TRBV27; CDR3 length: 14; J gene: TRBJ1-6; D gene: NA; CDR3 DNA: TGTGCCAGCAGTAAGACAGCTTATAATTCACCCCTCCACTTT; CDR3 protein: CASSKTAYNSPLHF
clone size: NA; V gene: TRBV4-1; CDR3 length: 14; J gene: TRBJ2-1; D gene: NA; CDR3 DNA: TGCGCCAGCAGACTACCGGGACTTGGGAATGAGCAGTTCTTC; CDR3 protein: CASRLPGLGNEQFF
clone size: few; V gene: TRBV4-3; CDR3 length: 13; J gene: TRBJ2-7; D gene: NA; CDR3 DNA: TGCGCCAGCAGCCAAGATACGGTCTACGAGCAGTACTTC; CDR3 protein: CASSQDTVYEQYF
clone size: NA; V gene: TRBV29-1; CDR3 length: 13; J gene: TRBJ2-1; D gene: NA; CDR3 DNA: TGCAGCGTGGAGGGGGGGATTTACAATGAGCAGTTCTTC; CDR3 protein: CSVEGGIYNEQFF
clone size: NA; V gene: TRBV7-9; CDR3 length: 15; J gene: TRBJ1-4; D gene: TRBD1; CDR3 DNA: TGTGCCAGCAGCCCCGAGGGGACAGGGGGTGAAAAACTGTTTTTT; CDR3 protein: CASSPEGTGGEKLFF
clone size: once; V gene: TRBV9; CDR3 length: 16; J gene: TRBJ2-3; D gene: TRBD2; CDR3 DNA: TGTGCCAGCAGCGTAGCGGTAGCGGGGGGCACAGATACGCAGTATTTT; CDR3 protein: CASSVAVAGGTDTQYF
clone size: NA; V gene: TRBV27; CDR3 length: 14; J gene: TRBJ2-4; D gene: TRBD1; CDR3 DNA: TGTGCCAGCAGTCCCTCAGGGGGCTCGGACATTCAGTACTTC; CDR3 protein: CASSPSGGSDIQYF
clone size: once; V gene: TRBV5-4; CDR3 length: 16; J gene: TRBJ2-5; D gene: TRBD1; CDR3 DNA: TGTGCCAGCAGCTACTATTGGGGCAGGGGGCGAGAGACCCAGTACTTC; CDR3 protein: CASSYYWGRGRETQYF
clone size: NA; V gene: TRBV14; CDR3 length: 14; J gene: TRBJ1-5; D gene: NA; CDR3 DNA: TGTGCCGGCAGCTTGGGACTGCCTAATCAGCCCCAGCATTTT; CDR3 protein: CAGSLGLPNQPQHF
clone size: NA; V gene: TRBV5-1; CDR3 length: 15; J gene: TRBJ1-5; D gene: NA; CDR3 DNA: TGCGCCAGCAGCTTGGCATCGGGATCGGGTCAGCCCCAGCATTTT; CDR3 protein: CASSLASGSGQPQHF
clone size: NA; V gene: TRBV10-2; CDR3 length: 11; J gene: TRBJ2-3; D gene: NA; CDR3 DNA: TGCGCCAGCAGTGGGGGCGGGGAGCTGTATTTT; CDR3 protein: CASSGGGELYF
clone size: NA; V gene: TRBV7-2; CDR3 length: 14; J gene: TRBJ2-5; D gene: TRBD2; CDR3 DNA: TGTGCCAGCAGCACCGGACTAGCGGGCGAGACCCAGTACTTC; CDR3 protein: CASSTGLAGETQYF
clone size: NA; V gene: TRBV12-5; CDR3 length: 14; J gene: TRBJ2-2; D gene: NA; CDR3 DNA: TGTGCTAGTGGTTTCTATAGCGGTCCCGGGGAGCTGTTTTTT; CDR3 protein: CASGFYSGPGELFF
clone size: NA; V gene: TRBV4-1; CDR3 length: 15; J gene: TRBJ1-5; D gene: NA; CDR3 DNA: TGCGCCAGCAGCCAAGCAGGACTGAGCAATCAGCCCCAGCATTTT; CDR3 protein: CASSQAGLSNQPQHF
clone size: NA; V gene: TRBV4-3; CDR3 length: 17; J gene: TRBJ2-1; D gene: TRBD2; CDR3 DNA: TGCGCCAGCAGCCATTCCAAGGCTAGCGGGGGGATGGATGAGCAGTTCTTC; CDR3 protein: CASSHSKASGGMDEQFF
clone size: NA; V gene: TRBV9; CDR3 length: 16; J gene: TRBJ1-3; D gene: NA; CDR3 DNA: TGTGCCAGCAGCGTAGCTCAGGGTTTCTCTGGAAACACCATATATTTT; CDR3 protein: CASSVAQGFSGNTIYF
clone size: NA; V gene: TRBV27; CDR3 length: 14; J gene: TRBJ2-3; D gene: NA; CDR3 DNA: TGTGCCAGCAGTTTTGAGGGGGACACAGATACGCAGTATTTT; CDR3 protein: CASSFEGDTDTQYF
clone size: NA; V gene: TRBV21-1; CDR3 length: 17; J gene: TRBJ2-3; D gene: NA; CDR3 DNA: TGTGCCAGCTCCCCCGGAAGGTGGACAGGGGGCACAGATACGCAGTATTTT; CDR3 protein: CASSPGRWTGGTDTQYF
clone size: NA; V gene: TRBV11-3; CDR3 length: 16; J gene: TRBJ2-3; D gene: TRBD2; CDR3 DNA: TGTGCCAGCAGCTCCTTAGCGGGGGGAATCACAGATACGCAGTATTTT; CDR3 protein: CASSSLAGGITDTQYF
clone size: NA; V gene: TRBV9; CDR3 length: 16; J gene: TRBJ2-2; D gene: NA; CDR3 DNA: TGTGCCAGCAGCGTAGCCTCTAGCACTAACACCGGGGAGCTGTTTTTT; CDR3 protein: CASSVASSTNTGELFF
clone size: few; V gene: TRBV21-1; CDR3 length: 18; J gene: TRBJ1-1; D gene: NA; CDR3 DNA: TGTGCCAGCAGCAAGAGCCGGGACACAAGCCCATTGAACACTGAAGCTTTCTTT; CDR3 protein: CASSKSRDTSPLNTEAFF
clone size: once; V gene: TRBV4-3; CDR3 length: 15; J gene: TRBJ1-2; D gene: TRBD1; CDR3 DNA: TGCGCCAGCAGCCAAGATAGGACAGGGTTTGGTGGCTACACCTTC; CDR3 protein: CASSQDRTGFGGYTF
clone size: NA; V gene: TRBV10-1; CDR3 length: 14; J gene: TRBJ1-5; D gene: NA; CDR3 DNA: TGCGCCAGCAGTGCTACAGGGCATAATCAGCCCCAGCATTTT; CDR3 protein: CASSATGHNQPQHF
clone size: NA; V gene: TRBV7-9; CDR3 length: 14; J gene: TRBJ1-2; D gene: TRBD1; CDR3 DNA: TGTGCCAGCAGTCGGGACAGCAAGAACTATGGCTACACCTTC; CDR3 protein: CASSRDSKNYGYTF
clone size: few; V gene: TRBV19; CDR3 length: 14; J gene: TRBJ2-7; D gene: NA; CDR3 DNA: TGTGCCAGTAGTATAGAAGAGGGCCCCTACGAGCAGTACTTC; CDR3 protein: CASSIEEGPYEQYF
clone size: few; V gene: TRBV5-1; CDR3 length: 15; J gene: TRBJ1-6; D gene: TRBD1; CDR3 DNA: TGCGCCAGCAGGCTCAGGACAGGGGAGAATTCACCCCTCCACTTT; CDR3 protein: CASRLRTGENSPLHF
clone size: NA; V gene: TRBV5-1; CDR3 length: 14; J gene: TRBJ1-1; D gene: TRBD1; CDR3 DNA: TGCGCCAGCAGCCCCGGGACAGGGATTTCTGAAGCTTTCTTT; CDR3 protein: CASSPGTGISEAFF
clone size: NA; V gene: TRBV7-2; CDR3 length: 17; J gene: TRBJ2-3; D gene: TRBD2; CDR3 DNA: TGTGCCAGCAGCTTGGGACTAGCGGGGGCGGGTGCAGATACGCAGTATTTT; CDR3 protein: CASSLGLAGAGADTQYF
clone size: NA; V gene: TRBV7-9; CDR3 length: 15; J gene: TRBJ2-5; D gene: TRBD1; CDR3 DNA: TGTGCCAGCAGCTTAGTAGGGGACAGGGCAGAGACCCAGTACTTC; CDR3 protein: CASSLVGDRAETQYF
clone size: NA; V gene: TRBV11-2; CDR3 length: 14; J gene: TRBJ2-5; D gene: NA; CDR3 DNA: TGTGCCAGCAGCTTAATGGCAGTCCAAGAGACCCAGTACTTC; CDR3 protein: CASSLMAVQETQYF
clone size: NA; V gene: TRBV7-9; CDR3 length: 14; J gene: TRBJ1-5; D gene: TRBD1; CDR3 DNA: TGTGCCAGCAGCCCGACAGGGAACAATCAGCCCCAGCATTTT; CDR3 protein: CASSPTGNNQPQHF